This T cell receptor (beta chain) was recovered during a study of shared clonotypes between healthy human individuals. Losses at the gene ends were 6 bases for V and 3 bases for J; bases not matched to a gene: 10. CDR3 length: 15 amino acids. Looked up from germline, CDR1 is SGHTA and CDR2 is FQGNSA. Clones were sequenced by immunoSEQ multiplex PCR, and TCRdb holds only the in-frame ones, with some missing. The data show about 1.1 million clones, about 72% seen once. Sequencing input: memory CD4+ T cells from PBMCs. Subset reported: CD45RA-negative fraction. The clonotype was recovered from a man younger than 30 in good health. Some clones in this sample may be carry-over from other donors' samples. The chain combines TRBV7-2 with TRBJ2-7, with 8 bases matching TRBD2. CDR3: CASSRSGSFDYEQYF. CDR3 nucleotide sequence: TGTGCCAGCAGTAGGAGCGGGAGCTTCGACTACGAGCAGTACTTC.